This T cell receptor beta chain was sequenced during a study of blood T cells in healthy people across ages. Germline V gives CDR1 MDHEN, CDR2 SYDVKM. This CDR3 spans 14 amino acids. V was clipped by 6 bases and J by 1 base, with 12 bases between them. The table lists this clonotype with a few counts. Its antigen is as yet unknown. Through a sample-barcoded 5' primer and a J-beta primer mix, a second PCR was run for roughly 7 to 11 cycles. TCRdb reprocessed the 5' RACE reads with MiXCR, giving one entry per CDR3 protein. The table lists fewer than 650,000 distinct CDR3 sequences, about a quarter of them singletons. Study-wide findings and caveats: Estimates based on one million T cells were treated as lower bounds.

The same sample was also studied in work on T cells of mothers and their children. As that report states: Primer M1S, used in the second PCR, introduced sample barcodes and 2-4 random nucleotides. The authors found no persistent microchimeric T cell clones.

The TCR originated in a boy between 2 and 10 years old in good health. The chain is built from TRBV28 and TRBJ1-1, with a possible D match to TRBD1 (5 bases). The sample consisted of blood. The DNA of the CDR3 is TGTGCCAGCAGGCCGGGACGAAGGAACACTGAAGCTTTCTTT. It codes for CASRPGRRNTEAFF. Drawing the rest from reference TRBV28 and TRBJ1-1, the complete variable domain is DVKVTQSSRYLVKRTGEKVFLECVQDMDHENMFWYRQDPGLGLRLIYFSYDVKMKEKGDIPEGYSVSREKKERFSLILESASTNQTSMYLCASRPGRRNTEAFFGQGTRLTVV.